This is a list of T cell receptor beta chains from one sample in a study of CD8 T cells in Susac syndrome. From the immunoSEQ multiplex PCR reads, TCRdb called clonotypes with MiXCR, one entry per CDR3 protein. Among about 140,000 distinct CDR3 sequences listed, roughly 94% were seen once. Sequencing was carried out using CD4+ T cells from PBMCs. These receptors came from a human donor with Susac syndrome. Each CDR3 is given with its conserved first and last residue. Fields, in order: J gene, V gene, clone size, CDR3 protein. Only some rows state a clone size, as once, few, many or a class for expanded clones.

TRBJ1-2,TRBV30,.,CAWRGGVNYGYTF
TRBJ1-1,TRBV5-1,.,CASSLDASSEAFF
TRBJ1-1,TRBV15,.,CATSRDWDSTEAFF
TRBJ2-7,TRBV20-1,once,CSALVAGVQEQYF
TRBJ1-6,TRBV20-1,.,CSATYRGNSPLHF
TRBJ2-7,TRBV5-4,.,CASSSLTSGSYEQYF
TRBJ2-7,TRBV4-1,.,CASSRPGQGYEQYF
TRBJ2-1,TRBV5-1,.,CASSWEEGSSYNEQFF
TRBJ2-1,TRBV29-1,.,CSVEEDRGGNEQFF
TRBJ1-5,TRBV30,.,CAWSWDREPQHF
TRBJ1-2,TRBV15,.,CATSRGSTSSYGYTF
TRBJ2-7,TRBV20-1,.,CSGTWGGRNEQYF
TRBJ1-1,TRBV9,.,CASSVQQQNTEAFF
TRBJ2-7,TRBV14,.,CASSQLGGISYEQYF
TRBJ1-3,TRBV30,.,CAWSVAEGNTIYF
TRBJ1-2,TRBV25-1,.,CASRRGLGGYTF
TRBJ2-1,TRBV4-2,.,CASSQDVTYNEQFF
TRBJ1-2,TRBV14,.,CASRPGTEGSTNYGYTF
TRBJ2-7,TRBV7-3,.,CASSLRRGDEQYF
TRBJ2-5,TRBV12-3/TRBV12-4,.,CASSLALGVQETQYF
TRBJ2-4,TRBV7-2,.,CASSLVGGKNIQYF
TRBJ2-1,TRBV20-1,.,CRPTSGSGEQFF
TRBJ1-1,TRBV12-5,.,CASGGTGGAYTEAFF
TRBJ1-1,TRBV7-7,few,CASSLRMNTEAFF
TRBJ1-2,TRBV30,.,CAWSPFFEHGYTF
TRBJ2-1,TRBV20-1,.,CSVPGGGNEQFF